The rows below give T cell receptor beta chains drawn from one sample of a study of cytomegalovirus exposure and HLA in healthy donors. The method was immunoSEQ multiplex PCR; TCRdb's version includes in-frame clones alone and lacks a portion of them. The sample holds 90,000 to 110,000 clones, less than 80% seen once. The sequenced sample was PBMCs. The receptors were sampled from a man aged 25-45 years in good health and CMV-seronegative. Both conserved end residues are part of each CDR3. The D gene is left open where the match is weak. Only part of the rows carry a size: once, few, many, or a class if the clone is expanded.

NA	NA	TRBV10-3	14	TRBJ2-7	TGTGCCATCAGTGGAAGAGGTCACCACTACGAGCAGTACTTC	CAISGRGHHYEQYF
NA	NA	TRBV16	12	TRBJ1-2	TGTGCCAGCAGCCAATCTAGTTATGGCTACACCTTC	CASSQSSYGYTF
TRBD1	NA	TRBV28	16	TRBJ1-3	TGTGCCAGCAGGTCACAGGGGGGGAGCTCTGGAAACACCATATATTTT	CASRSQGGSSGNTIYF
TRBD1	few	TRBV5-4	14	TRBJ1-4	TGTGCCAGCAGCCTGACAGGGGATAATGAAAAACTGTTTTTT	CASSLTGDNEKLFF
TRBD2	NA	TRBV19	16	TRBJ2-4	TGTGCCAGTAGTATAGCCCGGACTAGCGGGAGAAACATTCAGTACTTC	CASSIARTSGRNIQYF
TRBD1	NA	TRBV19	13	TRBJ2-7	TGTGCCAGTAGCTCCGGGACAGACTACGAGCAGTACTTC	CASSSGTDYEQYF
NA	NA	TRBV5-6	11	TRBJ2-7	TGTGCCAGCAGCTCGCGGTACGAGCAGTACTTC	CASSSRYEQYF
TRBD2	NA	TRBV5-1	18	TRBJ2-1	TGCGCCAGCAGCCTGCAGGGACTAGCGGGAAGCTCCTACAATGAGCAGTTCTTC	CASSLQGLAGSSYNEQFF
NA	NA	TRBV5-6	14	TRBJ2-1	TGTGCCAGCAGCTTTCAGTCCCAGGTAAATGAGCAGTTCTTC	CASSFQSQVNEQFF
NA	NA	TRBV20-1	11	TRBJ2-1	TGCAGTGCTAGTCAGGGAAATGAGCAGTTCTTC	CSASQGNEQFF
NA	NA	TRBV6-1	12	TRBJ2-7	TGTGCCAGCAAAATAACTGGCTACGAGCAGTACTTC	CASKITGYEQYF
TRBD1	NA	TRBV9	14	TRBJ2-7	TGTGCCAGCAGTGAGGGGGCAGGAAACTACGAGCAGTACTTC	CASSEGAGNYEQYF
TRBD2	NA	TRBV6-5	13	TRBJ2-1	TGTGCCAGCAGCGGGGGGACTAGTAATGAGCAGTTCTTC	CASSGGTSNEQFF
TRBD1	few	TRBV5-5	14	TRBJ1-1	TGTGCCAGCAGCTTCCGGGACAGGGGCACTGAAGCTTTCTTT	CASSFRDRGTEAFF
TRBD1	NA	TRBV2	16	TRBJ2-5	TGTGCCAGCAGTGAAGGGACAGGGGGCGCGGGAGAGACCCAGTACTTC	CASSEGTGGAGETQYF
TRBD1	NA	TRBV19	13	TRBJ1-5	TGTGCCAGCCTCCGGGACAGTAATCAGCCCCAGCATTTT	CASLRDSNQPQHF
NA	few	TRBV6-5	13	TRBJ1-3	TGTGCCAGCAGTTACACAGGCTTAAACACCATATATTTT	CASSYTGLNTIYF
TRBD1	once	TRBV6-6	16	TRBJ1-1	TGTGCCAGCAGTCCTCGGACAGGGGTCCTGAACACTGAAGCTTTCTTT	CASSPRTGVLNTEAFF
NA	NA	TRBV27	13	TRBJ2-3	TGTGCCAGCAGGTTTGAAGGGGCAGATACGCAGTATTTT	CASRFEGADTQYF
TRBD2	NA	TRBV11-2	16	TRBJ2-7	TGTGCCAGCGCGTTTAGCGGGAGTGCTAATCTGGGCGAGCAGTACTTC	CASAFSGSANLGEQYF
TRBD1	few	TRBV11-2	17	TRBJ2-2	TGTGCCAGCAGCCTAAATCGGGACAGGGTGTTAACCGGGGAGCTGTTTTTT	CASSLNRDRVLTGELFF
NA	once	TRBV6-5	15	TRBJ1-5	TGTGCCAGCAGAAAAACCGGGGGAGTGGGGCAGCCCCAGCATTTT	CASRKTGGVGQPQHF
NA	NA	TRBV6-5	15	TRBJ2-2	TGTGCCAGCAGTTACTCCCAGGAACACACCGGGGAGCTGTTTTTT	CASSYSQEHTGELFF
TRBD2	NA	TRBV2	15	TRBJ2-3	TGTGCCGGTCTAGCGGGAGGGCGCGAGGGAGATACGCAGTATTTT	CAGLAGGREGDTQYF
TRBD1	NA	TRBV6-5	16	TRBJ1-2	TGTGCCAGCAGTTACTCGAAAGGACAGGCGTCAACTGGCTACACCTTC	CASSYSKGQASTGYTF
NA	few	TRBV19	14	TRBJ2-5	TGTGCCAGTAGTATTCAGGGGATGGGGGAGACCCAGTACTTC	CASSIQGMGETQYF
TRBD2	NA	TRBV6-5	15	TRBJ2-3	TGTGCCAGCAGGTCACTAGCGGGAGGGACAGATACGCAGTATTTT	CASRSLAGGTDTQYF
NA	NA	TRBV7-2	15	TRBJ2-7	TGTGCCAGCAGCTTAGGGGTGCGGTCCGGCTACGAGCAGTACTTC	CASSLGVRSGYEQYF
TRBD1	NA	TRBV5-1	13	TRBJ1-2	TGCGCCAGCAGCCTGGGACAGGTCTATGGCTACACCTTC	CASSLGQVYGYTF
NA	NA	TRBV6-5	14	TRBJ1-3	TGTGCCAGCAGTGTGGGGGCGTCTGGAAACACCATATATTTT	CASSVGASGNTIYF